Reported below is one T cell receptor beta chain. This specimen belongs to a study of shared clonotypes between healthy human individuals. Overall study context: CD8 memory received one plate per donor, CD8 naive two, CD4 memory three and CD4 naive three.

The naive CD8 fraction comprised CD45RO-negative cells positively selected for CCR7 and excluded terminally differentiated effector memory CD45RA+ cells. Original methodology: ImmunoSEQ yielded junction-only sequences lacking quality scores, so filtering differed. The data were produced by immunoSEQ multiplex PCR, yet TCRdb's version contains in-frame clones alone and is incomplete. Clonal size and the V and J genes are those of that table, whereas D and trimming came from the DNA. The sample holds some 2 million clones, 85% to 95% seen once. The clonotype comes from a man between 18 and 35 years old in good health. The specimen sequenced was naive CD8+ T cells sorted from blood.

DNA for the CDR3: TGTGCCAGCAGCTTAGGGGACCTCAAGGAGACCCAGTACTTC. This sequence encodes CASSLGDLKETQYF. The J gene is TRBJ2-5, the V gene TRBV7-9; either TRBD1 or TRBD2 may supply D (5 bases each). The CDR3 is made up of 14 amino acids. V lost 1 base to trimming and J lost 5 bases, with 11 bases between them. Looked up from germline, CDR1 is SEHNR and CDR2 is FQNEAQ (reference sequence).